These 26 T cell receptor beta chains share one sample of origin, sequenced in a study of CD8 T cells in ankylosing spondylitis. TCRdb fed the 5' RACE reads into MiXCR, producing one record per CDR3 protein. Here the sample spans about 240,000 distinct CDR3 sequences, around 7.8% being singletons. The sample consisted of blood, either unsorted or a sorted T cell fraction (not recorded which). Every receptor here comes from a male donor with ankylosing spondylitis or in good health (not recorded which).

This clonotype was found a few times. The rearrangement joins TRBV4-3 to TRBJ1-2, with D possibly being TRBD1 (6 bases). This CDR3 is 15 amino acids long. Per germline, CDR1 LGHNA and CDR2 YSLEER. Trimming left V 3 bases short and J 5 bases short, with 16 bases between. CDR3 amino acids: CASSQGGRGEYGYTF. In DNA form, the CDR3 reads TGCGCCAGCAGCCAGGGGGGGAGGGGGGAGTATGGCTACACCTTC.

The table lists this clonotype with many counts. The rearrangement uses TRBV10-3 and TRBJ2-1, with 10 positions matching TRBD2. The CDR3 is made up of 16 amino acids. V shed 4 bases, J shed 11 bases, and the junction held 14 bases outside the gene matches. Germline lookup yields CDR1 ENHRY and CDR2 SYGVKD. This chain's CDR3 is CAISGRSASGRGQQFF. The CDR3, as DNA: TGTGCCATCAGTGGGAGATCGGCTAGCGGGAGAGGTCAGCAGTTCTTC.

This clonotype was seen ten or more times. The chain recombines TRBV9 with TRBJ2-2, with D tentatively TRBD1 (5 bases). The CDR3 is made up of 16 amino acids. From germline, CDR1 is SGDLS and CDR2 YYNGEE. Trimming took 0 bases from V and 11 from J, leaving 20 bases between them. CDR3 bases: TGTGCCAGCAGCGTAGGGGGTCGGCAGGGTCTTTATGAGCTGTTTTTT. Its protein is CASSVGGRQGLYELFF. The full variable domain, rest sourced from reference TRBV9 and TRBJ2-2, is DSGVTQTPKHLITATGQRVTLRCSPRSGDLSVYWYQQSLDQGLQFLIQYYNGEERAKGNILERFSAQQFPDLHSELNLSSLELGDSALYFCASSVGGRQGLYELFFGEGSRLTVL.

In this sample, this clonotype turned up many times. V is TRBV12-3 or TRBV12-4 and J is TRBJ2-7; the match to TRBD2 covers 10 bases. CDR3 size: 16 residues. The junction had 8 bases not matched to a gene; V was cut back by 1 base and J by 5 bases. The CDR3 region has the DNA TGTGCCAGCAGTTTAGGGTTACTAGCGGGATGGGACGAGCAGTACTTC. This translates into CASSLGLLAGWDEQYF.

This clonotype was seen ten or more times. The chain joins TRBV7-3 to TRBJ2-7, with no clear D. The CDR3 totals 13 residues. V was trimmed by 0 bases and J by 3 bases, leaving 6 bases between them. CDR1 SGHTA and CDR2 FQGTGA come from the germline V gene. CDR3 protein: CASSLTGDYEQYF. The CDR3 DNA reads as TGTGCCAGCAGCTTAACAGGAGACTACGAGCAGTACTTC. The full variable domain, with the rest looked up from reference TRBV7-3 and TRBJ2-7, is GAGVSQTPSNKVTEKGKYVELRCDPISGHTALYWYRQSLGQGPEFLIYFQGTGAADDSGLPNDRFFAVRPEGSVSTLKIQRTERGDSAVYLCASSLTGDYEQYFGPGTRLTVT.

The table lists this clonotype with many counts. The chain couples TRBV27 to TRBJ1-5; D is unclear. There are 13 residues in the CDR3. Trimming pared 6 bases from V and 11 bases from J, leaving 17 bases between. Germline V gene lookup returns CDR1 MNHEY and CDR2 SMNVEV (reference sequence). The CDR3 reads CASSSGPLGTQHF. The DNA for the CDR3 is TGTGCCAGCAGCTCCGGGCCGCTTGGGACCCAGCATTTT.

This clonotype showed up many times. The chain carries TRBV6-1 and TRBJ1-5; 9 nucleotides line up with TRBD1. The germline V gene has CDR1 MNHNS and CDR2 SASEGT. The J segment lost 4 bases and the V segment lost 11 bases, leaving 3 bases of the junction unmatched. The CDR3 spans 12 residues. CDR3 sequence: CAGQGRNQPQHF. The CDR3 region has the DNA TGTGCCGGACAGGGGAGGAATCAGCCCCAGCATTTT.

Many counts were recorded for this clonotype. The J gene is TRBJ1-2, the V gene TRBV6-1; D unclear. V shed 7 bases and J shed 2 bases, with 8 bases lying between them. This CDR3 has 12 amino acids. Germline V gene data show CDR1 as MNHNS and CDR2 as SASEGT. CDR3 in DNA: TGTGCCAGCACACGGGTGAACTATGGCTACACCTTC. It codes for CASTRVNYGYTF.

At least ten counts were recorded for this clonotype. The chain is built from TRBV7-8 and TRBJ2-1; 11 positions agree with TRBD2. This CDR3 is built from 19 residues. Per the germline V gene, CDR1 is SGHVS and CDR2 is FQNEAQ. Trimming took 4 bases from V and 2 from J; bases not matched to a gene: 13. In DNA, the CDR3 is TGTGCCAGCAGCTACGAGGGAACTAGCGGGAGACGAACCTACAATGAGCAGTTCTTC. Encoded protein: CASSYEGTSGRRTYNEQFF. Looking up the rest from reference TRBV7-8 and TRBJ2-1 gives the full variable domain: GAGVSQSPRYKVAKRGQDVALRCDPISGHVSLFWYQQALGQGPEFLTYFQNEAQLDKSGLPSDRFFAERPEGSVSTLKIQRTQQEDSAVYLCASSYEGTSGRRTYNEQFFGPGTRLTVL.

This clonotype was recorded at least ten times. The J gene is TRBJ2-1, the V gene TRBV4-1; 8 bases line up with TRBD2. This CDR3 spans 16 amino acids. Germline CDR1 MGHRA, CDR2 YSYEKL. Trimming at V came to 3 bases and at J to 10 bases, leaving 14 bases not matched to a gene. For the CDR3, the DNA is TGCGCCAGCAGCCAGGCTGCCCGACTAGCGCCCAAGGAGCAGTTCTTC. This translates into CASSQAARLAPKEQFF.

This clonotype was seen many times. The chain employs TRBV27 and TRBJ1-2; TRBD1 matches 9 bases. This CDR3 is 14 amino acids long. J gave up 8 bases and V 5 bases, and 9 bases lay outside the gene matches. Germline CDR1 reads MNHEY; CDR2 reads SMNVEV (reference sequence). In DNA, the CDR3 is TGTGCCAGCAGTCGACTACAGGGGGCTGGGGGCTACACCTTC. Its translation: CASSRLQGAGGYTF.

The V gene is TRBV9, the J gene TRBJ2-5; D assignment may be TRBD1 or TRBD2 (5 bases each). Looked up from germline, CDR1 is SGDLS and CDR2 is YYNGEE. CDR3 length equals 15 residues. Deletions cut 4 bases from V and 2 bases from J, with 15 bases between. DNA for the CDR3: TGTGCCAGCAGCCCGGGGACCTCCCGACAAGAGACCCAGTACTTC. Encoded protein: CASSPGTSRQETQYF.

This clonotype was observed many times. The chain employs TRBV12-3 or TRBV12-4 and TRBJ1-1, with TRBD1 as a possible D gene (5 bases). Trimming left V 1 base short and J 8 bases short, with 11 bases between. The CDR3 length is 13 residues. The DNA for the CDR3 is TGTGCCAGCAGTTTAGGGGACGCGGGAGAAGCTTTCTTT. Protein product: CASSLGDAGEAFF.

This clonotype was seen ten or more times. The chain has TRBV5-1 and TRBJ2-7; D may correspond to TRBD1 or TRBD2 (5 bases each). The CDR3 covers 15 residues. Deletions cut 4 bases from V and 0 bases from J, with 14 bases between. Germline-derived CDR1 and CDR2 are SGHRS and YFSETQ. The CDR3 protein is CASSRGPRDSYEQYF. DNA of the CDR3: TGCGCCAGCAGCAGGGGACCCCGGGACTCCTACGAGCAGTACTTC.

This clonotype was observed at least ten times. The chain is built from TRBV10-3 and TRBJ2-3, with D uncertain. The germline gives CDR1 ENHRY, CDR2 SYGVKD. This CDR3 has 14 amino acids. Trimming left V 5 bases short and J 3 bases short, with 12 bases between. The CDR3 loop reads CAISPEVTTDTQYF. CDR3 in DNA: TGTGCCATCAGTCCCGAGGTCACTACAGATACGCAGTATTTT.

A few counts support this clonotype. The chain uses TRBV3-1 and TRBJ1-2; TRBD1 aligns across 7 bases. Trimming at V came to 4 bases and at J to 3 bases, leaving 8 bases not matched to a gene. This CDR3 has 15 residues. Germline assignment: CDR1 LGHDT and CDR2 YNNKEL (reference sequence). CDR3 nucleotides: TGTGCCAGCAGCCGGCCACAGGGGTCGGACTATGGCTACACCTTC. Protein: CASSRPQGSDYGYTF.

This clonotype was recorded many times. The rearrangement uses TRBV4-1 and TRBJ2-5; 7 bases are a match to TRBD1. This CDR3 contains 15 residues. Germline V gene lookup returns CDR1 MGHRA and CDR2 YSYEKL. With 5 bases clipped from V and 2 bases from J, the junction kept 8 bases outside the gene matches. The CDR3 loop reads CASSFRQGGQETQYF. The CDR3 coding sequence is TGCGCCAGCAGCTTCCGACAGGGCGGGCAAGAGACCCAGTACTTC.

The CDR3 bases are TGCGCCAGCAGTGAGACGCCGGGATCTAGCACAGATACGCAGTATTTT. Its protein is CASSETPGSSTDTQYF. The chain is built from TRBV10-1 and TRBJ2-3, with a possible D match to TRBD2 (5 bases). Germline V gene sequence: CDR1 WNHNN, CDR2 SYGVQD (reference sequence). Trimming left V 2 bases short and J 0 bases short, with 12 bases between. The CDR3 extends over 16 amino acids.

This clonotype was counted many times. J is TRBJ1-3 and V is TRBV20-1, with unresolved D. CDR3 length: 14 residues. Trimming removed 6 bases at V and 0 bases at J, with 12 bases between. Germline CDR1 is DFQATT and CDR2 is SNEGSKA (reference sequence). Here the CDR3 DNA reads TGCAGTGCAACGCCCGAGAGCTCTGGAAACACCATATATTTT. Amino acids: CSATPESSGNTIYF.

This clonotype was seen only a few times. In DNA form, the CDR3 reads TGTGCCAGCAGCTTTGGAGCGGGAGAGGGAGAGACCCAGTACTTC. This sequence encodes CASSFGAGEGETQYF. The chain has TRBV7-9 and TRBJ2-5, with 8 nucleotides matching TRBD2. The CDR3 extends over 15 amino acids. Germline CDR1 reads SEHNR; CDR2 reads FQNEAQ (reference sequence). The junction had 7 bases not matched to a gene; V was cut back by 3 bases and J by 4 bases.

For this clonotype: This clone may be a read error of a much larger clone one base away. The chain links TRBV27 to TRBJ2-2; 7 bases line up with TRBD2. This CDR3 has 14 residues. Germline assignment: CDR1 MNHEY and CDR2 SMNVEV (reference sequence). Trimming took 8 bases from V and 6 from J; bases not matched to a gene: 9. The DNA of the CDR3 is TGTGCCAGCCCCTGGGGGGGGAGTGCCGGGGAGCTGTTTTTT. Translated, it gives CASPWGGSAGELFF.

This clonotype has only a few counts. This sequence joins TRBV4-3 and TRBJ1-2; 7 positions match TRBD1. The CDR3 runs 15 residues. CDR1 is LGHNA, CDR2 YSLEER, per germline. V lost 0 bases to trimming and J lost 3 bases; unmatched junction nucleotides: 4. The CDR3 region has the DNA TGCGCCAGCAGCCAAGATGGTCAGGGGGACTATGGCTACACCTTC. This codes for CASSQDGQGDYGYTF.

This clonotype was detected ten times or more. V usage is TRBV29-1 and J usage is TRBJ2-2; 8 nucleotides match TRBD1. The germline CDR1 and CDR2 sequences are SQVTM and ANQGSEA. The V segment lost 6 bases and the J segment 5 bases; nucleotides outside the gene matches: 8. The CDR3 runs to 14 residues. The CDR3 DNA sequence: TGCAGCGTGACAAGACAGGGGCGGACCGGGGAGCTGTTTTTT. Translation: CSVTRQGRTGELFF.

This clonotype was found many times. This rearrangement joins TRBV7-8 to TRBJ2-7, with D perhaps TRBD2 (5 bases). The ends were cut back, 1 base at V and 6 bases at J, with 7 bases in the middle. The CDR3 runs 12 residues. Looked up from germline, CDR1 is SGHVS and CDR2 is FQNEAQ. CDR3 protein: CASSLGGIEQYF. CDR3 DNA sequence: TGTGCCAGCAGCTTAGGAGGGATCGAGCAGTACTTC.

The rearrangement uses TRBV18 and TRBJ1-1; possibly TRBD1 for D (6 bases). Per the germline V gene, CDR1 is KGHSH and CDR2 is LQKENI. The V end was cut by 1 base, the J end by 0 bases, with 9 bases between. This CDR3 contains 15 residues. CDR3 amino acids: CASSPRGHLNTEAFF. The CDR3 DNA sequence: TGTGCCAGCTCACCACGGGGACACCTGAACACTGAAGCTTTCTTT. Together with reference TRBV18 and TRBJ1-1, the CDR3 gives the full variable domain: NAGVMQNPRHLVRRRGQEARLRCSPMKGHSHVYWYRQLPEEGLKFMVYLQKENIIDESGMPKERFSAEFPKEGPSILRIQQVVRGDSAAYFCASSPRGHLNTEAFFGQGTRLTVV.

This clonotype was counted many times. This rearrangement joins TRBV12-3 or TRBV12-4 to TRBJ2-7; D is perhaps TRBD1 or TRBD2 (7 bases each). V lost 3 bases and J 3 bases, leaving 12 bases between the germline ends. This CDR3 has 14 amino acids. In nucleotides, the CDR3 is TGTGCCAGCAGTTTGCAGGGGGGGATCTACGAGCAGTACTTC. Translation gives CASSLQGGIYEQYF.